Listed below are T cell receptor beta chains from one sample, sequenced in a study of identical twins. TCRdb re-called the 5' RACE reads with MiXCR, one entry per CDR3 protein. This table holds about 530,000 distinct CDR3 sequences, approximately 20% found once. The same data also went into a second study, on yellow fever vaccine responses in identical twins.

The specimen sequenced was CD4+ T cells sorted from blood. These receptors came from a woman under 30 in good health. CDR3s include the opening cysteine and the closing phenylalanine or tryptophan. A D gene is named only where the DNA matches it firmly. Size tells how often a clone was seen (once, few, many) or the class of an expanded clone, and some rows leave it out.

len | j_gene | abundance | d_gene | v_gene | CDR3nt | CDR3aa
15 | TRBJ2-1 | NA | TRBD2 | TRBV4-2 | TGTGCCAGCAGTCGCAGTTGGGGAGGGCCCGTTGAGCAGTTCTTC | CASSRSWGGPVEQFF
15 | TRBJ2-1 | NA | NA | TRBV2 | TGTGCCAGCATGAACCCCGGGAGCTCCTACAATGAGCAGTTCTTC | CASMNPGSSYNEQFF
13 | TRBJ2-1 | NA | NA | TRBV5-1 | TGCGCCAGCAGCGAGGTTATTTTTAATGAGCAGTTCTTC | CASSEVIFNEQFF
11 | TRBJ2-7 | few | NA | TRBV10-3 | TGTGCCATCAGTGTGGGGACCGAGCAGTACTTC | CAISVGTEQYF
14 | TRBJ2-7 | NA | TRBD2 | TRBV20-1 | TGCAGTGCTAGGAAGCGGGAGGCCGCCTACGAGCAGTACTTC | CSARKREAAYEQYF
14 | TRBJ2-7 | NA | TRBD1 | TRBV12-3/TRBV12-4 | TGTGCCAGCACCTTGGGACAGGGACACTACGAGCAGTACTTC | CASTLGQGHYEQYF
15 | TRBJ2-1 | NA | TRBD1 | TRBV2 | TGTGCCAGCAGTGACGGACAGGGAAAGTGGAATGAGCAGTTCTTC | CASSDGQGKWNEQFF
19 | TRBJ2-5 | NA | NA | TRBV10-3 | TGTGCCATCAGTGAGCCTCAACGCTTGGGGGTACTAGGACAAGAGACCCAGTACTTC | CAISEPQRLGVLGQETQYF
15 | TRBJ1-1 | NA | NA | TRBV19 | TGTGCCAGCGTGGGGGGTTTCTGGTCTGACACTGAAGCTTTCTTT | CASVGGFWSDTEAFF
17 | TRBJ2-7 | NA | TRBD1 | TRBV27 | TGTGCCAGCAGTTTATTGTTGGGGACAGGGGAACCCTACGAGCAGTACTTC | CASSLLLGTGEPYEQYF
12 | TRBJ2-5 | NA | NA | TRBV3-1 | TGTGCCAGCAGCCAATTCGCGGAGACCCAGTACTTC | CASSQFAETQYF
20 | TRBJ2-5 | NA | TRBD2 | TRBV11-2 | TGTGCCAGCAGCTTTAGACGAGCAAGTCTAGCGGGAGCGGGTCAAGAGACCCAGTACTTC | CASSFRRASLAGAGQETQYF